Following are 11 T cell receptor beta chains from one sample sequenced in a study of patients and donors after allogeneic stem cell transplantation. TCRdb reanalysed the RT-PCR reads using MiXCR and keeps one entry per CDR3 protein. This sample has 25,000 to 30,000 distinct CDR3 sequences, with about 8% found just once. The sample comprised blood, either unsorted or a sorted T cell fraction (not recorded which). Source of these receptors: a human donor who was either an allogeneic HSCT recipient or a stem cell or donor lymphocyte infusion donor (not recorded which). It is not recorded whose cells these are; they may come from a transplant donor.

This clonotype was counted ten times or more. The CDR3 spells CASSLEQLGTQYF. CDR3 DNA sequence: TGTGCCAGCAGCTTAGAACAACTTGGGACCCAGTACTTC. V is TRBV7-9 and J is TRBJ2-5; D gene uncertain. Germline CDR1 and CDR2: SEHNR and FQNEAQ (reference sequence). The CDR3 is 13 residues long. V gave up 1 base and J gave up 7 bases, with 10 bases separating them.

This clonotype was observed many times. This rearrangement joins TRBV28 to TRBJ1-4; possible D gene TRBD1, 5 bases. V was cut by 6 bases and J by 12 bases, with 20 bases left in between. CDR3 length: 14 residues. In germline, CDR1 is MDHEN, CDR2 SYDVKM. This chain's CDR3 is CASSLQGLHDELFF. As DNA, the CDR3 is TGTGCCAGCAGCTTGCAGGGCCTCCACGATGAACTGTTTTTT.

This clonotype has ten or more counts. The gene calls are TRBV9 and TRBJ1-1; D not certain. Germline V lookup: CDR1 SGDLS, CDR2 YYNGEE. This CDR3 has 17 residues. V lost 3 bases, J lost 1 base, and 19 bases lay in between. CDR3 protein: CASSASTGKPGNTEAFF. For the CDR3, the DNA is TGTGCCAGCAGCGCCTCTACCGGCAAACCAGGGAACACTGAAGCTTTCTTT.

This clonotype showed up many times. The rearrangement uses TRBV12-5 and TRBJ2-3; 9 bases agree with TRBD1. Per the germline V gene, CDR1 is LGHNT and CDR2 is FRNRAP. The CDR3 loop spans 14 amino acids. V shed 7 bases and J 4 bases; nucleotides not matched to a gene: 6. The CDR3 sequence: CASAWTGDADTQYF. DNA for the CDR3: TGTGCTAGTGCCTGGACAGGGGACGCAGATACGCAGTATTTT.

There are a few counts of this clonotype. V usage is TRBV7-8 and J usage is TRBJ2-7; 10 positions agree with TRBD2. The CDR3 totals 14 residues. CDR1 SGHVS and CDR2 FQNEAQ come from the germline V gene. V lost 5 bases, J lost 3 bases, and 4 bases stayed unmatched. The CDR3 protein is CASSPTSGHYEQYF. CDR3 nucleotide sequence: TGTGCCAGCAGCCCGACTAGCGGGCACTACGAGCAGTACTTC.

This rearrangement joins TRBV7-3 to TRBJ1-5, with no clear D. The CDR3 has 13 residues. Germline V CDR1 and CDR2: SGHTA, FQGTGA. V shed 3 bases and J shed 6 bases, with 9 bases lying between them. CDR3 loop: CASSFDIGQPQHF. The CDR3 DNA is TGTGCCAGCAGCTTTGATATCGGTCAGCCCCAGCATTTT.

The chain joins TRBV9 to TRBJ1-3, with D maybe TRBD1 (5 bases). The ends were cut back, 0 bases at V and 0 bases at J, with 10 bases in the middle. Germline CDR1 and CDR2: SGDLS and YYNGEE. The CDR3 consists of 16 residues. The CDR3 protein is CASSVDRSDSGNTIYF. In DNA, the CDR3 is TGTGCCAGCAGCGTAGACAGGTCCGACTCTGGAAACACCATATATTTT. Full variable domain (outside the CDR3, taken from reference TRBV9 and TRBJ1-3): DSGVTQTPKHLITATGQRVTLRCSPRSGDLSVYWYQQSLDQGLQFLIQYYNGEERAKGNILERFSAQQFPDLHSELNLSSLELGDSALYFCASSVDRSDSGNTIYFGEGSWLTVV.

The chain joins TRBV5-6 to TRBJ2-3; 11 nucleotides match TRBD2. Per germline, CDR1 SGHDT and CDR2 YYEEEE. V was pared by 4 bases and J by 2 bases, with 3 bases of the junction left unmatched. This CDR3 comprises 15 residues. CDR3 in DNA: TGTGCCAGCAGCGGACTAGCGGGTTACACAGATACGCAGTATTTT. Translated: CASSGLAGYTDTQYF.

This clonotype showed up many times. This sequence joins TRBV28 and TRBJ1-5, with a possible D match to TRBD1 (5 bases). CDR1 is MDHEN, CDR2 SYDVKM, per germline. CDR3 length equals 17 residues. The V and J ends lost 6 bases and 2 bases respectively, with 20 bases between them. The CDR3 sequence: CASRGVGGDWRNQPQHF. The CDR3 nucleotides are TGTGCCAGCAGGGGAGTGGGGGGGGACTGGCGCAATCAGCCCCAGCATTTT.

V gene TRBV4-2 combines with J gene TRBJ2-3; 10 bases are a match to TRBD2. Trimming removed 4 bases from V and 3 bases from J; junction bases left unmatched: 7. The CDR3 has 16 residues. Germline V gene data show CDR1 as LGHNA and CDR2 as YNFKEQ. The CDR3 coding sequence is TGTGCCAGCAGCCGGCGGACTAGCGGCACGACAGATACGCAGTATTTT. Translating it yields CASSRRTSGTTDTQYF.

This clonotype was seen a few times. The chain is built from TRBV9 and TRBJ1-6; 10 bases agree with TRBD1. CDR1 and CDR2 from the germline V gene are SGDLS and YYNGEE. The CDR3 loop spans 17 amino acids. The V gene end was trimmed by 4 bases and the J gene end by 1 base; junction bases not matched to a gene: 5. The CDR3 region is CASSSRQGASYNSPLHF. The CDR3 DNA is TGTGCCAGCAGCAGCCGACAGGGGGCGTCCTATAATTCACCCCTCCACTTT.